The 22 T cell receptor beta chains given below trace back to one sample, sequenced in a study of blood T cell repertoires in COVID-19. Only in-frame clones appear in the TCRdb table, and some are missing; sequencing was by immunoSEQ multiplex PCR. The table records some 69,000 clones, roughly 79% of them present only once. Input material: peripheral blood. The receptors were gathered from a human donor in a cohort sampled during active COVID-19.

This clone has a handful of counts. The gene calls are TRBV29-1 and TRBJ2-2, with 9 bases identical to TRBD1. Germline V gives CDR1 SQVTM, CDR2 ANQGSEA. The CDR3 runs to 12 residues. J gave up 5 bases and V 7 bases, and 2 bases lay outside the gene matches. The CDR3 loop is CSAGQGTGELFF. CDR3 coding DNA: TGCAGCGCGGGACAGGGTACCGGGGAGCTGTTTTTT.

This chain joins TRBV6-5 and TRBJ1-2; D not resolved. Germline values: CDR1 MNHEY, CDR2 SVGAGI. V lost 10 bases to trimming and J lost 5 bases, with 11 bases between them. This CDR3 region has 11 residues. CDR3 sequence: CATRGPYGYTF. CDR3 nucleotide sequence: TGTGCCACCCGTGGGCCTTATGGCTACACCTTC.

The chain joins TRBV7-8 to TRBJ2-7; the match to TRBD2 covers 11 bases. CDR3 length equals 15 residues. Trimming at V came to 1 base and at J to 5 bases, leaving 4 bases not matched to a gene. Germline CDR1 SGHVS, CDR2 FQNEAQ. CDR3 region: CASSLELAGGDEQYF. CDR3 DNA: TGTGCCAGCAGCTTAGAGCTAGCGGGGGGCGACGAGCAGTACTTC.

CDR3 nucleotides: TGTGCCAGCAGTCAAACTTCGCCCTACGAGCAGTACTTC. This translates into CASSQTSPYEQYF. The rearrangement links TRBV28 to TRBJ2-7; D not certain. Trimming cost V 5 bases and J 2 bases, with 10 bases left between them. Looked up from germline, CDR1 is MDHEN and CDR2 is SYDVKM. The CDR3 loop spans 13 amino acids.

This clone is a singleton in its sample. This chain joins TRBV10-3 and TRBJ2-5, with TRBD1 matching over 12 bases. V shed 6 bases, J shed 6 bases, and the junction held 8 bases outside the gene matches. The CDR3 spans 15 residues. Germline-derived CDR1 and CDR2 are ENHRY and SYGVKD. CDR3 loop: CAIRWRDRGRKTQYF. In nucleotides, the CDR3 is TGTGCCATCAGGTGGCGGGACAGGGGGCGGAAGACCCAGTACTTC.

This clone was recorded a few times. CDR3 sequence: CASSRNQGRDSYEQYF. CDR3 DNA sequence: TGTGCCAGCAGCCGCAACCAGGGAAGGGACTCCTACGAGCAGTACTTC. The chain combines TRBV7-9 with TRBJ2-7; a possible D gene is TRBD1 (5 bases). CDR1 is SEHNR and CDR2 is FQNEAQ in the germline V gene (reference sequence). There are 16 residues in the CDR3. Trimming cost V 5 bases and J 0 bases, with 17 bases left between them.

This clone was seen a few times. This chain joins TRBV10-3 and TRBJ2-2; 14 positions match TRBD2. The CDR3 totals 17 residues. V trimming: 7 bases; J trimming: 0 bases; junction bases outside the gene matches: 4. Germline V gene data show CDR1 as ENHRY and CDR2 as SYGVKD. The CDR3 DNA follows: TGTGCCATCAAAGGGACTAGCGGGAGTTCGAACACCGGGGAGCTGTTTTTT. This sequence encodes CAIKGTSGSSNTGELFF.

V gene TRBV7-2 combines with J gene TRBJ2-7, with TRBD2 matching 11 bases. CDR1 SGHTA and CDR2 FQGNSA come from the germline V gene. This CDR3 comprises 15 residues. Trimming removed 4 bases from V and 1 base from J; junction bases left unmatched: 3. DNA of the CDR3: TGTGCCAGCAGCTACACTAGCGGGAGTTCCTACGAGCAGTACTTC. This gives the protein CASSYTSGSSYEQYF.

This sequence joins TRBV27 and TRBJ1-1, with 8 bases that match TRBD1. The V and J ends lost 3 bases and 8 bases, in that order; junction bases with no gene match: 5. The length of the CDR3 is 13 residues. CDR1 and CDR2 from the germline V gene are MNHEY and SMNVEV (reference sequence). The CDR3 spells CASSFATGVEAFF. CDR3 nucleotide sequence: TGTGCCAGCAGTTTCGCGACAGGGGTGGAAGCTTTCTTT.

This clone was seen just once. The gene calls are TRBV27 and TRBJ2-7, with TRBD1 matching 9 bases. J was trimmed by 6 bases and V by 6 bases; bases with no gene match: 6. Germline lookup yields CDR1 MNHEY and CDR2 SMNVEV (reference sequence). This CDR3 is 13 amino acids long. The CDR3 nucleotides read TGTGCCAGCAGACCGGGACAGGGAGGCGAGCAGTACTTC. The encoded protein is CASRPGQGGEQYF.

This chain links TRBV12-1 with TRBJ2-5; TRBD2, as called in the table, went unchecked against the DNA. TRBV12-1 is given as a pseudogene. The CDR3 loop spans 17 amino acids. CDR3 bases: TGTGCCAGCACCTCACTAGCGGGGGGGCTAGGACAAGAGACCCAGTACTTC. Translating gives CASTSLAGGLGQETQYF.

This rearrangement joins TRBV7-8 to TRBJ2-1; TRBD2 is a possible D gene (7 bases). CDR1 is SGHVS and CDR2 is FQNEAQ in the germline V gene. The CDR3 spans 16 residues. V was pared by 4 bases and J by 10 bases, with 23 bases between. The CDR3 loop is CASSSAMGGAYYEQFF. The CDR3 DNA reads as TGTGCCAGCAGCTCAGCCATGGGGGGGGCATACTACGAGCAGTTCTTC.

The CDR3: CASNPPGVGTQYF. CDR3 DNA: TGTGCCAGTAACCCCCCAGGGGTGGGGACCCAGTACTTC. This sequence joins TRBV19 and TRBJ2-5; D may be TRBD1 (6 bases). CDR1 LNHDA and CDR2 SQIVND come from the germline V gene (reference sequence). The CDR3 length is 13 residues. Trimming shortened V by 7 bases and J by 7 bases, and 16 bases separated the two germline ends.

This clone was observed a handful of times. The chain combines TRBV7-2 with TRBJ1-1; the match to TRBD1 covers 8 bases. Unmatched junction bases numbered 6, after V lost 5 bases and J lost 1 base. CDR1 SGHTA and CDR2 FQGNSA come from the germline V gene. The CDR3 extends over 15 amino acids. The CDR3 spells CASSRGTGENTEAFF. CDR3 sequence (DNA): TGTGCCAGCAGCAGAGGGACAGGAGAGAACACTGAAGCTTTCTTT.

V is TRBV28 and J is TRBJ1-1, with 7 bases fitting TRBD1. The CDR3 sequence is 14 residues long. Per germline, CDR1 MDHEN and CDR2 SYDVKM. Unmatched junction bases numbered 5, after V lost 6 bases and J lost 1 base. This chain's CDR3 is CASRRQGKNTEAFF. The CDR3 DNA reads TGTGCCAGCAGACGACAGGGTAAGAACACTGAAGCTTTCTTT.

The chain joins TRBV15 to TRBJ2-1, with 9 bases identical to TRBD1. This CDR3 is built from 17 residues. Germline V lookup: CDR1 LNHNV, CDR2 YYDKDF (reference sequence). V lost 1 base and J lost 5; bases outside the gene matches: 9. The DNA for the CDR3 is TGTGCCACCAGCAGAGGTGGGGGGACAGGGAGCAACAATGAGCAGTTCTTC. Translation: CATSRGGGTGSNNEQFF.

This sequence joins TRBV7-8 and TRBJ2-2, with 7 bases that match TRBD1. Germline CDR1 and CDR2: SGHVS and FQNEAQ. The V and J ends lost 0 bases and 2 bases, in that order; junction bases with no gene match: 6. The CDR3 extends over 17 amino acids. This chain's CDR3 is CASSLATGTVNTGELFF. The CDR3 region has the DNA TGTGCCAGCAGCTTAGCCACCGGGACAGTTAACACCGGGGAGCTGTTTTTT.

The J gene is TRBJ2-1, the V gene TRBV11-2; 9 bases map to TRBD2. The CDR3 loop spans 16 amino acids. The junction had 7 bases not matched to a gene; V was cut back by 7 bases and J by 0 bases. CDR1 SGHAT and CDR2 FQNNGV come from the germline V gene. CDR3 sequence (DNA): TGTGCCAGCACCATAGCGGGAGTGGGCTCCTACAATGAGCAGTTCTTC. It codes for CASTIAGVGSYNEQFF.

This rearrangement joins TRBV28 to TRBJ2-5; 7 bases fit TRBD2. This CDR3 spans 13 amino acids. Germline V lookup: CDR1 MDHEN, CDR2 SYDVKM. V shed 7 bases and J 5 bases; nucleotides not matched to a gene: 7. CDR3 sequence: CASTSTSWETQYF. The CDR3, as DNA: TGTGCCAGCACGTCGACTAGCTGGGAGACCCAGTACTTC.

This chain links TRBV6-5 with TRBJ2-7, with TRBD2 matching over 8 bases. Germline assignment: CDR1 MNHEY and CDR2 SVGAGI. The CDR3 contains 14 residues. V trimming: 6 bases; J trimming: 2 bases; junction bases outside the gene matches: 6. The CDR3 sequence is CASRPTSDPYEQYF. For the CDR3, the DNA is TGTGCCAGCAGGCCGACTAGCGATCCCTACGAGCAGTACTTC.

The genes are TRBV4-2 and TRBJ2-3, with D unresolved. V lost 0 bases and J lost 4, with 8 bases in between. CDR3 length equals 14 residues. The germline gives CDR1 LGHNA, CDR2 YNFKEQ. The CDR3 here is CASSQDRASDTQYF. The CDR3 DNA is TGTGCCAGCAGCCAAGATCGTGCGTCAGATACGCAGTATTTT.

The chain couples TRBV6-5 to TRBJ1-1; D is ambiguous. V dropped 4 bases and J dropped 3 bases, with 12 bases sitting between them. The germline gives CDR1 MNHEY, CDR2 SVGAGI. The CDR3 extends over 14 amino acids. The chain's CDR3 is CASSSVVTDTEAFF. CDR3 nucleotide sequence: TGTGCCAGCAGTTCCGTTGTAACGGACACTGAAGCTTTCTTT.